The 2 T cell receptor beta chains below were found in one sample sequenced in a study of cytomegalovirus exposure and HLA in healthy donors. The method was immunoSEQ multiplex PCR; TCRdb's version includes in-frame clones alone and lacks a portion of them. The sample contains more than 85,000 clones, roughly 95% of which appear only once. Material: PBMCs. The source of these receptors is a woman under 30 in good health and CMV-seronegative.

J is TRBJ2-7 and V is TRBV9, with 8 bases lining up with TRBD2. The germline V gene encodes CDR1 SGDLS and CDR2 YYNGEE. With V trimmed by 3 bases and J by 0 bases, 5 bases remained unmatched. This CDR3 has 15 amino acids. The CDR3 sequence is CASSALAGRSYEQYF. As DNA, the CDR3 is TGTGCCAGCAGCGCTCTAGCGGGCCGCTCCTACGAGCAGTACTTC.

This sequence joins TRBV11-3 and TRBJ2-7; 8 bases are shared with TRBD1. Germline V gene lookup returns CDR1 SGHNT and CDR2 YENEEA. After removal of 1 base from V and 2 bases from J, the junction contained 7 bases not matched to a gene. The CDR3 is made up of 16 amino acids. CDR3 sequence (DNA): TGTGCCAGCAGCTTAGTTTATGGGACAGGTACCTACGAGCAGTACTTC. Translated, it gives CASSLVYGTGTYEQYF.